A single sample gave rise to the 21 T cell receptor beta chains below, sequenced in a study of memory CD4+ T cells and cytomegalovirus serostatus (dated by TCRdb to about 2019). Single viable CD3+CD4+CD8-CD45RO+ cells were sorted as memory CD4+ T cells on a FACSAria II. The library relied on the immunoSEQ multiplex PCR assay. This is the immuneACCESS table as TCRdb keeps it, with only in-frame sequences that have V and J called. A part of the clones is gone; compared with another copy, unresolved V genes explain less than half, and the rest is unexplained. This sample has almost 45,000 clones in its table, and 75% to 85% of those were observed once. The ten largest clonotypes hold 1% to 1.3% of the sample. The sample was memory CD4+ T cells from blood. The receptors were sampled from an adult in good health and CMV-seronegative.

The V call is TRBV28, the J call TRBJ1-3; no definite D call. Per germline, CDR1 MDHEN and CDR2 SYDVKM. Trimming stripped 3 bases from V and 0 bases from J, with 9 bases between. This CDR3 contains 15 residues. CDR3 amino acids: CASSLVGRSGNTIYF. In DNA, the CDR3 is TGTGCCAGCAGTTTGGTCGGTCGCTCTGGAAACACCATATATTTT.

CDR3 residues: CASSFRSETDTQYF. CDR3 sequence (DNA): TGCGCCAGCAGCTTCCGGTCAGAAACAGATACGCAGTATTTT. This chain links TRBV5-1 with TRBJ2-3; D remains unclear. The CDR3 sequence is 14 residues long. The V and J ends lost 2 bases and 3 bases respectively, with 10 bases between them. Germline-derived CDR1 and CDR2 are SGHRS and YFSETQ.

The rearrangement links TRBV30 to TRBJ1-6, with 11 positions matching TRBD1. The V gene's germline CDR1 is GTSNPN and CDR2 SVGIG (reference sequence). Trimming removed 1 base from V and 9 bases from J; junction bases left unmatched: 5. The CDR3 loop spans 15 amino acids. CDR3 residues: CAWSDRGTGGSPLHF. Written as DNA, the CDR3 is TGTGCCTGGAGTGACCGTGGGACAGGGGGTTCACCCCTCCACTTT.

The CDR3 nucleotides read TGTGCCAGCAGTGAATACCCCAGGAACACTGAAGCTTTCTTT. It is translated as CASSEYPRNTEAFF. The gene calls are TRBV2 and TRBJ1-1; D call uncertain. The CDR3 extends over 14 amino acids. V lost 2 bases, J lost 1 base, and 8 bases lay in between. Germline CDR1 is SNHLY and CDR2 is FYNNEI.

This clone was seen a single time. This chain joins TRBV15 and TRBJ1-1; no reliable D call. Germline V gives CDR1 LNHNV, CDR2 YYDKDF (reference sequence). With 6 bases removed from V and 6 bases from J, the gap between germline ends came to 14 bases. CDR3 length: 13 amino acids. The DNA of the CDR3 is TGTGCCACCAGTCTCCCGGGAGGACCTGAAGCTTTCTTT. Encoded protein: CATSLPGGPEAFF.

The V gene is TRBV5-1, the J gene TRBJ1-2; D not certain. The CDR3 covers 13 residues. V was pared by 0 bases and J by 8 bases, with 11 bases between. From germline, CDR1 is SGHRS and CDR2 YFSETQ. The CDR3 loop reads CASSLEGSLGYTF. As DNA, the CDR3 is TGCGCCAGCAGCTTGGAAGGGTCCTTAGGCTACACCTTC.

This chain joins TRBV11-3 and TRBJ2-3; TRBD2 agrees at 8 bases. Germline values: CDR1 SGHNT, CDR2 YENEEA. The CDR3 extends over 17 amino acids. The V segment lost 5 bases and the J segment 3 bases; nucleotides outside the gene matches: 13. CDR3 loop: CASSHTVGAGGTDTQYF. CDR3 DNA: TGTGCCAGCAGCCATACCGTCGGCGCGGGAGGAACAGATACGCAGTATTTT.

The chain uses TRBV20-1 and TRBJ2-5; D is ambiguous. With 5 bases removed from V and 5 bases from J, the gap between germline ends came to 9 bases. CDR1 and CDR2 from the germline V gene are DFQATT and SNEGSKA (reference sequence). This CDR3 is built from 11 residues. The CDR3 DNA follows: TGCAGTGCTCAAAGATGGGAGACCCAGTACTTC. Encoded protein: CSAQRWETQYF.

The chain combines TRBV5-6 with TRBJ1-2; D might be TRBD1 (5 bases). V was trimmed by 4 bases and J by 8 bases, leaving 12 bases between them. Per germline, CDR1 SGHDT and CDR2 YYEEEE. The CDR3 runs 12 residues. The CDR3 DNA reads TGTGCCAGCAGCCCCTGGGGGGTGGGCTACACCTTC. It translates to CASSPWGVGYTF.

The chain carries TRBV4-1 and TRBJ1-1; D remains unclear. Germline-derived CDR1 and CDR2 are MGHRA and YSYEKL. CDR3 length equals 14 residues. The ends were cut back, 1 base at V and 4 bases at J, with 10 bases in the middle. CDR3 nucleotide sequence: TGCGCCAGCAGCCAAGGCGCCTGGGGCACTGAAGCTTTCTTT. It translates to CASSQGAWGTEAFF.

The sample holds one count of this clone. The chain recombines TRBV7-9 with TRBJ2-2, with TRBD1 matching over 8 bases. Germline loops: CDR1 SEHNR, CDR2 FQNEAQ (reference sequence). Trimming took 5 bases from V and 5 from J; bases not matched to a gene: 10. The CDR3 has 16 amino acids. The CDR3 DNA follows: TGTGCCAGCAGCCCCCCGAGGCAGGGGGCAACCGGGGAGCTGTTTTTT. Protein: CASSPPRQGATGELFF.

This clone was seen a single time. The rearrangement links TRBV15 to TRBJ1-3; no reliable D call. The CDR3 has 15 amino acids. Trimming took off 0 bases at V and 4 bases at J, with 10 bases between the two ends. From germline, CDR1 is LNHNV and CDR2 YYDKDF (reference sequence). The DNA of the CDR3 is TGTGCCACCAGCAGAGAATTACGGTCGGGAAACACCATATATTTT. Its protein product is CATSRELRSGNTIYF. The variable domain in full, with the rest retrieved from reference TRBV15 and TRBJ1-3, is DAMVIQNPRYQVTQFGKPVTLSCSQTLNHNVMYWYQQKSSQAPKLLFHYYDKDFNNEADTPDNFQSRRPNTSFCFLDIRSPGLGDTAMYLCATSRELRSGNTIYFGEGSWLTVV.

The chain recombines TRBV30 with TRBJ2-7, with TRBD1 identical over 12 bases. The CDR3 is 15 residues long. V shed 4 bases, J shed 5 bases, and the junction held 9 bases outside the gene matches. Germline CDR1 reads GTSNPN; CDR2 reads SVGIG (reference sequence). The CDR3 loop reads CAWTRGGQGAHEQYF. In DNA, the CDR3 is TGTGCCTGGACCCGCGGGGGACAGGGGGCCCACGAGCAGTACTTC. Based on the CDR3 plus reference TRBV30 and TRBJ2-7, the full variable domain is SQTIHQWPATLVQPVGSPLSLECTVEGTSNPNLYWYRQAAGRGLQLLFYSVGIGQISSEVPQNLSASRPQDRQFILSSKKLLLSDSGFYLCAWTRGGQGAHEQYFGPGTRLTVT.

The CDR3 bases are TGTGCCAGCAGTCCGACATATTCTGTCTATGGCTACACCTTC. Protein: CASSPTYSVYGYTF. V is TRBV6-6 and J is TRBJ1-2; no clear D. Germline V gives CDR1 MNHNY, CDR2 SVGAGI (reference sequence). This CDR3 has 14 amino acids. V dropped 5 bases and J dropped 4 bases, with 14 bases sitting between them.

This clone appeared once. This chain connects TRBV11-3 to TRBJ2-7, with 8 bases lining up with TRBD2. V lost 4 bases and J lost 5; bases outside the gene matches: 7. The length of the CDR3 is 14 residues. CDR1 is SGHNT, CDR2 YENEEA, per germline. CDR3 loop: CASSWGTGGDEQYF. The CDR3 region has the DNA TGTGCCAGCAGCTGGGGGACCGGGGGGGACGAGCAGTACTTC.

The V gene is TRBV18, the J gene TRBJ2-3; D remains ambiguous. Trimming left V 3 bases short and J 0 bases short, with 13 bases between. The germline gives CDR1 KGHSH, CDR2 LQKENI. The CDR3 spans 16 residues. This chain's CDR3 is CASSPQSRTSTDTQYF. In DNA, the CDR3 is TGTGCCAGCTCACCCCAAAGCAGAACTAGCACAGATACGCAGTATTTT.

V usage is TRBV5-5 and J usage is TRBJ1-1, with D unresolved. The V and J ends lost 2 bases and 5 bases respectively, with 13 bases between them. The CDR3 covers 14 residues. The germline gives CDR1 SGHKS, CDR2 YYEKEE (reference sequence). CDR3 coding DNA: TGTGCCAGCAGCTTTTGGCAGGCTGGGACTGAAGCTTTCTTT. Translating it yields CASSFWQAGTEAFF.

The CDR3 coding sequence is TGTGCCAGCAGCCCGGGACAGGGGGGCAATCAGCCCCAGCATTTT. Protein sequence: CASSPGQGGNQPQHF. The chain couples TRBV7-9 to TRBJ1-5, with TRBD1 matching 11 bases. The germline CDR1 and CDR2 sequences are SEHNR and FQNEAQ (reference sequence). There are 15 residues in the CDR3. V gave up 5 bases and J gave up 2 bases; unmatched junction bases: 2.

The CDR3, as DNA: TGTGCCAGCAGTCCTGACACCTACACTGAAGCTTTCTTT. It translates to CASSPDTYTEAFF. The J gene is TRBJ1-1, the V gene TRBV6-5; D unresolved. CDR3 length: 13 amino acids. Germline CDR1 reads MNHEY; CDR2 reads SVGAGI. Trimming removed 5 bases from V and 3 bases from J, with 10 bases in between.

V and J are TRBV23-1 and TRBJ1-1; weak D call: TRBD1 (5 bases). TRBV23-1 is sorted into the ORF group, with uncertain function. V was shortened by 10 bases and J by 1 base, with 16 bases between the two germline ends. The CDR3 totals 14 residues. In DNA, the CDR3 is TGCGCCATTCCCAAGGCGGGGGAGAACACTGAAGCTTTCTTT. It encodes CAIPKAGENTEAFF.

The CDR3 sequence is CASSGTGEGEQYF. In DNA, the CDR3 is TGTGCCAGTAGCGGGACAGGGGAGGGCGAGCAGTACTTC. This chain connects TRBV19 to TRBJ2-7, with 10 positions matching TRBD1. The V and J ends lost 6 bases and 6 bases, in that order; junction bases with no gene match: 5. Per the germline V gene, CDR1 is LNHDA and CDR2 is SQIVND (reference sequence). There are 13 residues in the CDR3.